These 18 T cell receptor beta chains originate from one sample sequenced in a study of vaccination and CD4 T cells after COVID-19. The Oncomine TCR Beta short-read assay sequenced DNA from cultured CD4+ T cells. One entry per CDR3 protein results from TCRdb running MiXCR on the PCR reads. The sample has more than 6,000 distinct CDR3 sequences; about 20% are singletons. The treatment is: roughly 10-day PBMC culture with coronavirus spike peptide pools or control peptides (ViraFEST assay). Their antigens are not known. The sample here was CD4+ T cells from blood, cultured in vitro, taken after SARS-CoV-2 vaccination. The receptor set was obtained from a human donor who had recovered from COVID-19.

V usage is TRBV9 and J usage is TRBJ1-2; 8 nucleotides match TRBD1. V was clipped by 3 bases and J by 5 bases; unmatched bases: 9. This CDR3 spans 15 amino acids. Germline CDR1 is SGDLS and CDR2 is YYNGEE. In DNA, the CDR3 is TGTGCCAGCAGCGAGACAGGGGCTACCATTTATGGCTACACCTTC. It yields the protein CASSETGATIYGYTF.

This clonotype is termed medium-sized. The chain combines TRBV29-1 with TRBJ2-3; maybe TRBD1 (6 bases). V lost 4 bases and J lost 8, with 16 bases in between. Germline CDR1 reads SQVTM; CDR2 reads ANQGSEA. The CDR3 length is 13 residues. CDR3 coding DNA: TGCAGCGTTGGCGGACTTGGGGGCCCTACGCAGTATTTT. It specifies CSVGGLGGPTQYF.

V is TRBV6-1 and J is TRBJ1-1, with D tentatively TRBD1 (5 bases). The CDR3 has 12 amino acids. V lost 8 bases and J lost 1, with 8 bases in between. Germline values: CDR1 MNHNS, CDR2 SASEGT. As DNA, the CDR3 is TGTGCCAGCCGAACAGGGAACACTGAAGCTTTCTTT. Its translation: CASRTGNTEAFF.

CDR3 sequence: CASSQDGRTSGRVSYNEQFF. The CDR3 bases are TGTGCCAGCAGCCAAGATGGGAGGACTAGCGGGAGGGTTTCCTACAATGAGCAGTTCTTC. The chain has TRBV4-2 and TRBJ2-1, with 15 bases identical to TRBD2. This CDR3 is 20 amino acids long. J lost 1 base, V lost 0 bases, and 7 bases had no gene match. CDR1 LGHNA and CDR2 YNFKEQ come from the germline V gene.

The chain employs TRBV6-1 and TRBJ2-2; TRBD2 aligns across 16 bases. Germline lookup yields CDR1 MNHNS and CDR2 SASEGT. The CDR3 has 17 residues. J lost 0 bases, V lost 9 bases, and 4 bases had no gene match. The CDR3 region is CARLGTSGRANTGELFF. CDR3 bases: TGTGCCAGACTCGGGACTAGCGGGAGGGCGAACACCGGGGAGCTGTTTTTT.

The chain uses TRBV7-9 and TRBJ1-5; perhaps TRBD1 as D (5 bases). V dropped 3 bases and J dropped 0 bases, with 9 bases sitting between them. Per the germline V gene, CDR1 is SEHNR and CDR2 is FQNEAQ (reference sequence). This CDR3 contains 15 residues. CDR3 sequence: CASSFGTGSNQPQHF. CDR3 nucleotides: TGTGCCAGCAGCTTCGGGACCGGTAGCAATCAGCCCCAGCATTTT.

Relative to its sample, this clonotype is medium-sized. The CDR3 loop reads CSVHNTGTSGSEQYF. CDR3 nucleotides: TGCAGCGTTCATAACACCGGGACTAGCGGGAGCGAGCAGTACTTC. The chain combines TRBV29-1 with TRBJ2-7; 14 bases are a match to TRBD2. Germline V gene sequence: CDR1 SQVTM, CDR2 ANQGSEA. The CDR3 is 15 residues long. J lost 6 bases, V lost 5 bases, and 9 bases had no gene match.

This clonotype was observed a few times. The genes are TRBV5-1 and TRBJ2-7, with TRBD2 matching 7 bases. Per germline, CDR1 SGHRS and CDR2 YFSETQ. CDR3 length: 14 amino acids. Germline trimming cut 2 bases from V and 0 bases from J; bases unmatched to any gene: 2. The DNA for the CDR3 is TGCGCCAGCAGCTTCGGGGGGAGCTCCTACGAGCAGTACTTC. It translates to CASSFGGSSYEQYF.

With regard to this clonotype: The junction shows a germline mismatch at one end, possibly a read error. This sequence joins TRBV20-1 and TRBJ1-2; D gene unclear. The CDR3 extends over 12 amino acids. CDR1 and CDR2 (germline): DFQATT, SNEGSKA (reference sequence). The CDR3 reads CSAPPELRAVGF. The CDR3 coding sequence is TGCAGTGCTCCCCCGGAGTTGCGGGCCGTGGGCTTC.

This clonotype was observed a handful of times. The gene calls are TRBV6-5 and TRBJ2-7, with D maybe TRBD1 (5 bases). The CDR3 is 15 residues long. Germline V gene data show CDR1 as MNHEY and CDR2 as SVGAGI. V was clipped by 2 bases and J by 2 bases, with 13 bases between them. CDR3 sequence: CASSYGAGKAYEQYF. The CDR3 DNA reads as TGTGCCAGCAGTTACGGGGCAGGAAAGGCCTACGAGCAGTACTTC.

The chain carries TRBV7-3 and TRBJ2-1; no clear D gene. The length of the CDR3 is 14 residues. Between the trimmed V and J ends, which lost 5 bases and 1 base, there was a span of 9 bases. Germline V gene data show CDR1 as SGHTA and CDR2 as FQGTGA. CDR3 amino acids: CASSPTVSYNEQFF. CDR3 DNA sequence: TGTGCCAGCAGCCCCACAGTATCCTACAATGAGCAGTTCTTC.

The V gene is TRBV5-6, the J gene TRBJ1-1; D might be TRBD1 (6 bases). This CDR3 is 19 amino acids long. Trimming removed 4 bases at V and 1 base at J, with 26 bases between. Germline V lookup: CDR1 SGHDT, CDR2 YYEEEE. CDR3 DNA: TGTGCCAGCAGCCCAAGGGCTGTCAGGGGCCGGGGGCGGAACACTGAAGCTTTCTTT. Residues: CASSPRAVRGRGRNTEAFF.

The chain has TRBV6-2 or TRBV6-3 and TRBJ1-1; no reliable D call. V lost 5 bases and J lost 1, with 2 bases in between. The germline gives CDR1 MNHEY, CDR2 SVGEGT. CDR3 length: 11 residues. CDR3 amino acids: CASSGNTEAFF. For the CDR3, the DNA is TGTGCCAGCAGTGGGAACACTGAAGCTTTCTTT.

This clonotype has a handful of counts. The rearrangement uses TRBV6-5 and TRBJ2-1; the match to TRBD2 covers 16 bases. The germline CDR1 and CDR2 sequences are MNHEY and SVGAGI. The junction had 11 bases not matched to a gene; V was cut back by 2 bases and J by 7 bases. CDR3 length equals 19 residues. CDR3 in DNA: TGTGCCAGCAGTTACCGCCCCGGGACTAGCGGGGGGGCCTGGAATGAGCAGTTCTTC. Residues: CASSYRPGTSGGAWNEQFF.

This clonotype showed up just once. The genes are TRBV30 and TRBJ2-3, with D maybe TRBD2 (5 bases). V was shortened by 7 bases and J by 1 base, with 9 bases between the two germline ends. Germline V gives CDR1 GTSNPN, CDR2 SVGIG (reference sequence). This CDR3 comprises 12 residues. The CDR3 nucleotides are TGTGCCTCGGAGAGGGGCACAGATACGCAGTATTTT. This gives the protein CASERGTDTQYF.

This clonotype is judged medium-sized. As DNA, the CDR3 is TGTGCCAGCAGCTTAGGGCTTTTAGAGACCCAGTACTTC. Protein sequence: CASSLGLLETQYF. The rearrangement joins TRBV7-2 to TRBJ2-5, with no clear D. There are 13 residues in the CDR3. The germline gives CDR1 SGHTA, CDR2 FQGNSA. Trimming pared 1 base from V and 4 bases from J, leaving 7 bases between.

This clonotype ranks as medium-sized (0.01 to 0.1%). The chain carries TRBV20-1 and TRBJ1-5, with 8 nucleotides matching TRBD1. Per germline, CDR1 DFQATT and CDR2 SNEGSKA (reference sequence). The CDR3 is made up of 16 amino acids. The J segment lost 4 bases and the V segment lost 1 base, leaving 9 bases of the junction unmatched. This CDR3 is CSARGEAGGYNQPQHF. The CDR3 DNA reads TGCAGTGCTAGAGGGGAGGCAGGGGGCTATAATCAGCCCCAGCATTTT.

This clonotype was observed a few times. A junction boundary mismatches the germline segment, possibly from a read error. The rearrangement uses TRBV20-1 and TRBJ1-2, with no clear D. The CDR3 loop spans 12 amino acids. Germline V gene lookup returns CDR1 DFQATT and CDR2 SNEGSKA (reference sequence). Here the CDR3 DNA reads TGCAGTGCTCCCCCGGGGTTGCGGGCCGTGGGCTTC. Translating it yields CSAPPGLRAVGF.